The entry below gives a single T cell receptor beta chain sequence along with its context. Its antigen is not identified. This CDR3 spans 14 amino acids. CDR1 is SGHRS and CDR2 is YFSETQ in the germline V gene. Trimming took 1 base from V and 9 from J, leaving 11 bases between them. One entry per CDR3 protein results from TCRdb running MiXCR on the 5' RACE reads. The table shows around 150,000 distinct CDR3 sequences, with approximately 44% occurring only once. The sample belongs to a study of CD8 T cells in ankylosing spondylitis. Study conclusions and caveats: Disease-linked clones were CD8+ and relatively rare in peripheral blood. Reportedly, disease-linked clones are significantly enriched in ankylosing spondylitis patients' matched synovial fluid. Prior literature has documented some motif variants in synovial fluid and blood from reactive arthritis.

Sequenced material: synovial fluid, either unsorted or a sorted T cell fraction (not recorded which). The TCR sequence derives from a male donor with ankylosing spondylitis. The V and J genes are TRBV5-1 and TRBJ1-6, with a tentative D call TRBD1 (5 bases). The CDR3: CASSLTFRASPLHF. Here the CDR3 DNA reads TGCGCCAGCAGCTTGACGTTCAGGGCTTCACCCCTCCACTTT.